This T cell receptor beta chain was recorded in a study of neoadjuvant anti-PD-1 for oral cavity cancer (dated by TCRdb to the early 2020s). Background on the whole study: Before undergoing curative-intent surgical resection, most patients got three to four biweekly nivolumab doses at 3 mg/kg. A fourth nivolumab dose was given around day 43 to patients without progression, and definitive surgical resection was performed in those patients on days 50-56. Responders were defined as patients with complete response, partial response or stable disease by RECIST 1.1; non-responders were defined as patients with progression. There were eleven to twelve patients in the parent correlative cohort, and the response rate was 30% to 35%.

Ends trimmed: V by 4 bases, J by 0 bases; bases unmatched to a gene: 1. CDR1 is given as LNHDA and CDR2 as SQIVND, both from the germline V gene (reference sequence). The CDR3 runs 15 residues from the cysteine to the phenylalanine. Only the CDR3 region is kept as DNA, spanning 45 bases read in frame from base 1. The time point label corresponds to: before neoadjuvant nivolumab. The patients had newly diagnosed stage II-IVA oral cavity squamous cell carcinoma and had not received any prior systemic or radiation treatment. The cohort consisted of patients with HPV-negative, locally advanced oral cavity squamous cell carcinoma. No culture maintenance or expansion was done, as the peripheral blood mononuclear cells went straight to analysis. Samples were obtained from a longitudinal correlative study of a single-arm phase II trial of neoadjuvant nivolumab in oral cavity squamous cell carcinoma. Subject-matched pre- and post-treatment PBMCs and tumors from three responders and three non-responders were subjected to genomic DNA-based TCRbeta sequencing. Peripheral blood mononuclear cells were collected before nivolumab treatment and again after treatment, at the time of surgery. The Maxwell RSC DNA from Cells kit was used to isolate genomic DNA from PBMCs.

For deep sequencing, each PBMC sample was run in six replicates, with libraries mostly built from approximately 0.45 ug of input genomic DNA. The immunoSEQ hsTCRbeta kit was used to prepare TCRbeta libraries, following the manufacturer's instructions. The finished libraries were brought together in one pool at 3 nM, which was then read using an Illumina NovaSeq 6000 S4 flow cell. On the study's bioinformatics: Raw data preprocessing and quality control were performed with the immunoSEQ Analyzer. The analysis was restricted to productive rearrangements, with each unique CDR3 amino acid sequence defining a clonotype. Repertoire clonality was estimated as the Gini-Simpson index, which was calculated using the R package tcR. Student's t test was used to compare Gini indices, and Pearson correlation was used to assess associations with tumor size change. Not all clones reach the TCRdb copy of this immuneACCESS table, which keeps in-frame sequences only. Checked studies attribute under half of the gap to unresolved V genes and leave the rest unexplained. From that table come the V and J calls and clone size; the DNA was used to work out D and trimming. This sample lists 55,000 to 80,000 clones; around 83% were detected once. 3% to 4% of the sample rests with the top ten.

What the study reported, not specific to this receptor: After neoadjuvant nivolumab, T cell clonality (Gini index) in PBMCs was significantly higher in non-responders than in responders. The TCR analyses had only three patients in each response group, and the authors called for validation in larger cohorts. Higher pretreatment blood Treg/Th17 ratios correlated with both higher pretreatment blood TCRbeta clonality and lower post-treatment tumor TCRbeta clonality.

A remark on this clone: Its antigen specificity is not known. No base qualities exist here, and no much larger clone lies one base off it.

Source: PBMCs, taken before nivolumab (anti-PD-1) treatment. The V and J segments used are TRBV19 and TRBJ1-4, with 8 central nucleotides matching TRBD1. The clonotype comes from a person aged 35 to 85 with oral cavity squamous cell carcinoma. The nucleotide sequence is given as TGTGCCAGTAGTAGGGACAGGACAACTAATGAAAAACTGTTTTTT. Protein translation: CASSRDRTTNEKLFF.